These 24 T cell receptor beta chains came from one sample sequenced in a study of control samples from healthy donors and cancer patients. Generated by immunoSEQ multiplex PCR, the TCRdb table keeps only in-frame clones and is missing some. The sample records fewer than 500,000 clones, approximately 90% being singletons. Sequencing was carried out using PBMCs. These receptors were obtained from a man aged 40-49 years with head and neck cancer.

CDR3: CASSAGTGGSYNEQFF. The CDR3 coding sequence is TGCGCCAGCAGCGCGGGGACAGGAGGTTCCTACAATGAGCAGTTCTTC. This chain joins TRBV5-1 and TRBJ2-1; 8 nucleotides match TRBD1. The length of the CDR3 is 16 residues. Trimming cost V 4 bases and J 1 base; bases outside gene matches: 7. CDR1 SGHRS and CDR2 YFSETQ come from the germline V gene.

The J gene is TRBJ1-4, the V gene TRBV25-1; the D gene is possibly TRBD1 (6 bases). The CDR3 is 16 residues long. Germline V gene data show CDR1 as MGHDK and CDR2 as SYGVNS. The V end was cut by 2 bases, the J end by 7 bases, with 17 bases between. The CDR3 DNA is TGTGCCAGCAGTGAAACCTCCTACAGGGATTCTGAAAAACTGTTTTTT. Translation: CASSETSYRDSEKLFF. Looking up the rest from reference TRBV25-1 and TRBJ1-4 gives the full variable domain: EADIYQTPRYLVIGTGKKITLECSQTMGHDKMYWYQQDPGMELHLIHYSYGVNSTEKGDLSSESTVSRIRTEHFPLTLESARPSHTSQYLCASSETSYRDSEKLFFGSGTQLSVL.

This chain uses TRBV7-2 with TRBJ1-3; 9 bases line up with TRBD1. Germline V gene data show CDR1 as SGHTA and CDR2 as FQGNSA. Losses at the gene ends were 5 bases for V and 2 bases for J; bases not matched to a gene: 4. This CDR3 is 15 amino acids long. The CDR3 nucleotides read TGTGCCAGCAGCCTCCGGACAGGGGCTGGAAACACCATATATTTT. Protein sequence: CASSLRTGAGNTIYF. The full variable domain, with the rest looked up from reference TRBV7-2 and TRBJ1-3, is GAGVSQSPSNKVTEKGKDVELRCDPISGHTALYWYRQSLGQGLEFLIYFQGNSAPDKSGLPSDRFSAERTGGSVSTLTIQRTQQEDSAVYLCASSLRTGAGNTIYFGEGSWLTVV.

The chain employs TRBV28 and TRBJ2-7; tentatively, D is TRBD1 (6 bases). The CDR3 is made up of 14 amino acids. The germline CDR1 and CDR2 sequences are MDHEN and SYDVKM. V was shortened by 6 bases and J by 0 bases, with 12 bases between the two germline ends. CDR3 in amino acids: CASSLPGVSYEQYF. As DNA, the CDR3 is TGTGCCAGCAGCCTCCCAGGGGTCTCCTACGAGCAGTACTTC.

The chain joins TRBV5-6 to TRBJ2-1; possible D gene TRBD1, 5 bases. Germline lookup yields CDR1 SGHDT and CDR2 YYEEEE. Trimming took 2 bases from V and 3 from J, leaving 6 bases between them. The CDR3 covers 13 residues. As DNA, the CDR3 is TGTGCCAGCAGCTTCCAGGGCTACAATGAGCAGTTCTTC. Its protein product is CASSFQGYNEQFF.

The genes are TRBV19 and TRBJ1-5, with a tentative D call TRBD1 (6 bases). The CDR3 extends over 15 amino acids. With 7 bases removed from V and 0 bases from J, the gap between germline ends came to 13 bases. CDR1 is LNHDA and CDR2 is SQIVND in the germline V gene (reference sequence). The CDR3 loop reads CASISGDHSNQPQHF. The CDR3 DNA sequence: TGTGCCAGTATCTCAGGGGACCATAGCAATCAGCCCCAGCATTTT.

The rearrangement links TRBV2 to TRBJ2-3, with D perhaps TRBD2 (6 bases). Germline V gene sequence: CDR1 SNHLY, CDR2 FYNNEI. Trimming took 1 base from V and 3 from J, leaving 8 bases between them. This CDR3 is built from 14 residues. The CDR3 protein is CASSEGGGTDTQYF. Written as DNA, the CDR3 is TGTGCCAGCAGTGAAGGTGGGGGGACAGATACGCAGTATTTT.

The chain has TRBV18 and TRBJ1-1; no reliable D call. The germline gives CDR1 KGHSH, CDR2 LQKENI. The CDR3 has 13 amino acids. Trimming pared 3 bases from V and 6 bases from J, leaving 11 bases between. DNA of the CDR3: TGTGCCAGCTCACCCACGAGAGACGCTGAAGCTTTCTTT. Its translation is CASSPTRDAEAFF.

The chain combines TRBV28 with TRBJ2-7; the D is unclear. Deletions cut 5 bases from V and 2 bases from J, with 16 bases between. The CDR3 runs 15 residues. The germline gives CDR1 MDHEN, CDR2 SYDVKM. CDR3 region: CASSPRGRTPYEQYF. The CDR3 nucleotides are TGTGCCAGCAGTCCCCGCGGTAGGACCCCCTACGAGCAGTACTTC.

The chain has TRBV3-1 (or the pseudogene TRBV3-2) and TRBJ2-1; D not certain. V shed 0 bases and J shed 12 bases, with 12 bases lying between them. Germline V CDR1 and CDR2: LGHDT, YNNKEL (reference sequence). The CDR3 length is 13 residues. The CDR3: CASSQDRSQRQFF. The CDR3 DNA is TGTGCCAGCAGCCAAGATAGGAGTCAGCGGCAGTTCTTC.

J is TRBJ1-1 and V is TRBV4-3; 10 positions agree with TRBD1. The CDR3 covers 15 residues. V shed 6 bases, J shed 3 bases, and the junction held 7 bases outside the gene matches. Per the germline V gene, CDR1 is LGHNA and CDR2 is YSLEER. The CDR3 protein is CASSPGTGAYTEAFF. DNA of the CDR3: TGCGCCAGCAGTCCCGGGACAGGGGCTTACACTGAAGCTTTCTTT.

The chain uses TRBV9 and TRBJ1-4, with D maybe TRBD1 (6 bases). CDR3 length: 15 amino acids. Germline CDR1 reads SGDLS; CDR2 reads YYNGEE. Between the trimmed V and J ends, which lost 4 bases and 6 bases, there was a span of 16 bases. CDR3 protein: CASSPGGGSHEKLFF. DNA of the CDR3: TGTGCCAGCAGCCCCGGAGGGGGTTCTCATGAAAAACTGTTTTTT.

The J gene is TRBJ1-2, the V gene TRBV28, with TRBD1 as a possible D gene (5 bases). V shed 10 bases and J shed 4 bases, with 22 bases lying between them. This CDR3 is built from 15 residues. The germline CDR1 and CDR2 sequences are MDHEN and SYDVKM. CDR3 residues: CATRAVRGMSYGYTF. CDR3 sequence (DNA): TGTGCCACCCGGGCAGTTCGGGGGATGAGCTATGGCTACACCTTC.

The chain carries TRBV13 and TRBJ2-1; no clear D. CDR3 length equals 13 residues. Trimming took off 2 bases at V and 8 bases at J, with 10 bases between the two ends. CDR1 and CDR2 from the germline V gene are PRHDT and FYEKMQ (reference sequence). The DNA for the CDR3 is TGTGCCAGCAGCTTAAGGGCGGTCGATGAGCAGTTCTTC. It yields the protein CASSLRAVDEQFF.

The chain recombines TRBV5-4 with TRBJ2-7; D possibly corresponds to TRBD1 (6 bases). Trimming cost V 2 bases and J 3 bases, with 12 bases left between them. This CDR3 is 14 amino acids long. Germline V gene lookup returns CDR1 SGHNT and CDR2 YYREEE (reference sequence). The CDR3 loop reads CASSFGTGLYEQYF. DNA of the CDR3: TGTGCCAGCAGCTTCGGAACAGGGCTCTACGAGCAGTACTTC.

This chain links TRBV28 with TRBJ1-5; D perhaps matches TRBD1 (5 bases). The CDR3 is made up of 14 amino acids. The germline V gene has CDR1 MDHEN and CDR2 SYDVKM. The V gene lost 10 bases and the J gene lost 7 bases, with 20 bases spanning the gap. The CDR3 nucleotides read TGTGCCACAATACGTGACAGTTCCAAGCAGCCCCAGCATTTT. This encodes CATIRDSSKQPQHF. Together with reference TRBV28 and TRBJ1-5, the CDR3 gives the full variable domain: DVKVTQSSRYLVKRTGEKVFLECVQDMDHENMFWYRQDPGLGLRLIYFSYDVKMKEKGDIPEGYSVSREKKERFSLILESASTNQTSMYLCATIRDSSKQPQHFGDGTRLSIL.

This rearrangement joins TRBV28 to TRBJ1-5, with D maybe TRBD1 (5 bases). The CDR3 loop spans 15 amino acids. Germline CDR1 and CDR2: MDHEN and SYDVKM. The V end lost 6 bases, the J end lost 6 bases, and 18 bases lay between the germline ends. The CDR3 region is CASSPAGGGAQPQHF. For the CDR3, the DNA is TGTGCCAGCAGCCCGGCCGGGGGGGGAGCTCAGCCCCAGCATTTT.

The chain is built from TRBV10-2 and TRBJ1-1, with D possibly TRBD1 on 6 matching bases. Germline V gene sequence: CDR1 WSHSY, CDR2 SAAADI. V lost 7 bases and J 5 bases, leaving 17 bases between the germline ends. The CDR3 consists of 14 residues. The CDR3 protein is CASKEGTWGTEAFF. The CDR3, as DNA: TGCGCCAGCAAAGAGGGGACATGGGGAACTGAAGCTTTCTTT.

This clone appeared a single time. J is TRBJ1-1 and V is TRBV4-2, with a weak D call TRBD1 (6 bases). The ends were cut back, 0 bases at V and 3 bases at J, with 11 bases in the middle. The CDR3 has 15 residues. Germline-derived CDR1 and CDR2 are LGHNA and YNFKEQ. The CDR3 sequence: CASSQDPRGDTEAFF. The CDR3 DNA reads as TGTGCCAGCAGCCAAGATCCGAGGGGGGACACTGAAGCTTTCTTT.

The chain couples TRBV27 to TRBJ1-5, with a weak D call TRBD1 (6 bases). CDR1 is MNHEY, CDR2 SMNVEV, per germline (reference sequence). This CDR3 spans 16 amino acids. V shed 5 bases and J shed 5 bases, with 19 bases lying between them. CDR3 loop: CASSHSRTVRHQPQHF. The CDR3 nucleotides are TGTGCCAGCAGTCACTCCAGGACAGTCAGGCATCAGCCCCAGCATTTT.

The CDR3 here is CASSWTSGSHNEQFF. The DNA of the CDR3 is TGCGCCAGCAGTTGGACTAGCGGGAGCCACAATGAGCAGTTCTTC. V usage is TRBV5-1 and J usage is TRBJ2-1, with 13 positions matching TRBD2. Trimming took 5 bases from V and 5 from J; bases not matched to a gene: 4. In germline, CDR1 is SGHRS, CDR2 YFSETQ. The CDR3 consists of 15 residues.

The chain's CDR3 is CASSPPSGAVIYEQYF. The CDR3 DNA sequence: TGCGCCAGCAGCCCTCCGTCGGGGGCCGTAATTTACGAGCAGTACTTC. The chain has TRBV4-1 and TRBJ2-7, with D possibly being TRBD1 or TRBD2 (6 bases each). Trimming left V 4 bases short and J 4 bases short, with 20 bases between. The CDR3 spans 16 residues. The germline V gene has CDR1 MGHRA and CDR2 YSYEKL.

The V call is TRBV28, the J call TRBJ2-2; perhaps D is TRBD1 or TRBD2 (5 bases each). Germline V gives CDR1 MDHEN, CDR2 SYDVKM. V lost 6 bases and J 1 base, leaving 18 bases between the germline ends. This CDR3 has 17 residues. The CDR3 sequence is CASRHRDAWQNTGELFF. In DNA form, the CDR3 reads TGTGCCAGCAGACACCGGGACGCTTGGCAGAACACCGGGGAGCTGTTTTTT.

The CDR3 loop reads CASSLQGAGTYEQYF. CDR3 nucleotide sequence: TGTGCCAGCAGCTTACAAGGGGCGGGGACCTACGAGCAGTACTTC. This sequence joins TRBV7-6 and TRBJ2-7, with D tentatively TRBD2 (6 bases). The CDR3 length is 15 residues. V was pared by 2 bases and J by 2 bases, with 13 bases between. Germline values: CDR1 SGHVS, CDR2 FNYEAQ.